The 10 T cell receptor beta chains presented below share a single source sample, sequenced in a study of T cell responses to AZD1222 COVID-19 vaccine. Repertoires were generated with immunoSEQ multiplex PCR, while TCRdb's copy carries only in-frame clones and drops some. The data contain just under 150,000 clones, roughly 90% of them singletons. The material was peripheral blood, obtained 28 days after the second dose of the MenACWY control vaccine. The receptors were sampled from an adult who received the MenACWY meningococcal vaccine as a control.

V and J are TRBV7-2 and TRBJ2-2, with no clear D. CDR1 and CDR2 (germline): SGHTA, FQGNSA. The CDR3 has 14 amino acids. V was cut by 3 bases and J by 4 bases, with 9 bases left in between. The CDR3, as DNA: TGTGCCAGCAGCTTGGCGCCGGCCACCGGGGAGCTGTTTTTT. Translation gives CASSLAPATGELFF.

This CDR3 is CASREIGGALNTEAFF. The DNA of the CDR3 is TGTGCCAGCAGAGAAATAGGGGGGGCGCTTAACACTGAAGCTTTCTTT. The chain joins TRBV2 to TRBJ1-1; the D gene is possibly TRBD1 (6 bases). CDR1 is SNHLY, CDR2 FYNNEI, per germline. This CDR3 is built from 16 residues. The V and J ends lost 6 bases and 2 bases respectively, with 19 bases between them.

This clone was counted a single time. The chain joins TRBV4-1 to TRBJ2-7, with 9 bases fitting TRBD1. Per the germline V gene, CDR1 is MGHRA and CDR2 is YSYEKL. V gave up 4 bases and J gave up 10 bases; unmatched junction bases: 8. The CDR3 covers 13 residues. The CDR3, as DNA: TGCGCCAGCAGCCTCGACAGGGGGTTTGTTCAGTACTTC. Its protein is CASSLDRGFVQYF.

DNA of the CDR3: TGCGCCAGCAGCTTGGATTGGGCGTCAGGAAACACCATATATTTT. Translating gives CASSLDWASGNTIYF. The chain carries TRBV5-1 and TRBJ1-3; the D is unclear. Trimming left V 0 bases short and J 4 bases short, with 11 bases between. The CDR3 is made up of 15 amino acids. CDR1 and CDR2 (germline): SGHRS, YFSETQ.

This chain connects TRBV18 to TRBJ2-5; 7 bases are a match to TRBD2. The germline gives CDR1 KGHSH, CDR2 LQKENI. This CDR3 has 13 residues. J gave up 5 bases and V 4 bases, and 4 bases lay outside the gene matches. CDR3 residues: CASSLGLDETQYF. The CDR3 DNA reads TGTGCCAGCTCACTTGGACTAGATGAGACCCAGTACTTC.

The V call is TRBV4-2, the J call TRBJ1-1; TRBD1 matches 7 bases. Per germline, CDR1 LGHNA and CDR2 YNFKEQ. Trimming took 2 bases from V and 5 from J; bases not matched to a gene: 8. This CDR3 has 15 residues. Written as DNA, the CDR3 is TGTGCCAGCAGCCAAACCCGGACAGGTGAAACTGAAGCTTTCTTT. This encodes CASSQTRTGETEAFF.

The count of this clone is one. This chain uses TRBV9 with TRBJ2-2; no reliable D call. Per the germline V gene, CDR1 is SGDLS and CDR2 is YYNGEE. This CDR3 region has 14 residues. The V end lost 2 bases, the J end lost 1 base, and 6 bases lay between the germline ends. CDR3 sequence (DNA): TGTGCCAGCAGCGTTGCCCTGAACACCGGGGAGCTGTTTTTT. It specifies CASSVALNTGELFF.

The V gene is TRBV7-3, the J gene TRBJ2-5; D possibly corresponds to TRBD1 (6 bases). The CDR3 extends over 17 amino acids. CDR1 and CDR2 (germline): SGHTA, FQGTGA. Trimming pared 0 bases from V and 3 bases from J, leaving 17 bases between. For the CDR3, the DNA is TGTGCCAGCAGCTTAACGAGTACAGGGTGGGGTGAAGAGACCCAGTACTTC. It encodes CASSLTSTGWGEETQYF.

The chain uses TRBV10-3 and TRBJ1-4, with a tentative D call TRBD1 (6 bases). The length of the CDR3 is 15 residues. The V gene's germline CDR1 is ENHRY and CDR2 SYGVKD. With 2 bases removed from V and 5 bases from J, the gap between germline ends came to 12 bases. The CDR3 DNA follows: TGTGCCATCAGTGAGAGGGGGGGCCAGAATGAAAAACTGTTTTTT. It is translated as CAISERGGQNEKLFF.

This sequence joins TRBV7-9 and TRBJ2-3; 13 bases are shared with TRBD2. V lost 4 bases to trimming and J lost 4 bases; unmatched junction nucleotides: 8. The CDR3 is made up of 17 amino acids. Germline V gives CDR1 SEHNR, CDR2 FQNEAQ (reference sequence). This chain's CDR3 is CASSSQRLAGGSDTQYF. CDR3 nucleotides: TGTGCCAGCAGCTCTCAACGACTAGCGGGAGGTTCAGATACGCAGTATTTT. The full variable domain, with the rest looked up from reference TRBV7-9 and TRBJ2-3, is DTGVSQNPRHKITKRGQNVTFRCDPISEHNRLYWYRQTLGQGPEFLTYFQNEAQLEKSRLLSDRFSAERPKGSFSTLEIQRTEQGDSAMYLCASSSQRLAGGSDTQYFGPGTRLTVL.